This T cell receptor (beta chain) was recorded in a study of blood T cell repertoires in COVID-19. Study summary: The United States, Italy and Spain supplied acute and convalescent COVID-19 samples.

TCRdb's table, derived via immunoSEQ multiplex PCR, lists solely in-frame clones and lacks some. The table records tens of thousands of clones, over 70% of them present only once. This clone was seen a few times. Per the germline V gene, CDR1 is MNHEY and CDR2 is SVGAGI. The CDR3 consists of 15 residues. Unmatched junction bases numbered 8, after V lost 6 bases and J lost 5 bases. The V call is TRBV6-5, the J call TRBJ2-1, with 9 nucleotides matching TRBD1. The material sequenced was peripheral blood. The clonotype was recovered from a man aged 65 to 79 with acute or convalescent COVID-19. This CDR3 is CASRVRDRVNNEQFF. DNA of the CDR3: TGTGCCAGCAGGGTCCGGGACAGGGTAAACAATGAGCAGTTCTTC.